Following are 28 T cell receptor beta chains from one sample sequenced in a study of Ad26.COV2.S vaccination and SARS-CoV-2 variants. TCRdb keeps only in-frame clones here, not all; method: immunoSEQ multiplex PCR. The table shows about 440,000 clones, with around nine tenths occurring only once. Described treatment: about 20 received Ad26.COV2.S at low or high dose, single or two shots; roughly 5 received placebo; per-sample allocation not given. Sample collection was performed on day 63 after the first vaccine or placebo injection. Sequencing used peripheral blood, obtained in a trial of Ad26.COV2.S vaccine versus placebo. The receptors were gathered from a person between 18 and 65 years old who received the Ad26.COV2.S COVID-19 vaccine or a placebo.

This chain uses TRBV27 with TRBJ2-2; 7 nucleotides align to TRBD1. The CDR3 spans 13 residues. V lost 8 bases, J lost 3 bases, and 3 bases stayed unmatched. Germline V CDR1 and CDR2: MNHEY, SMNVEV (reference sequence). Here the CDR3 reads CASRDSYTGELFF. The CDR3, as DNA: TGTGCCAGCCGGGACAGTTACACCGGGGAGCTGTTTTTT.

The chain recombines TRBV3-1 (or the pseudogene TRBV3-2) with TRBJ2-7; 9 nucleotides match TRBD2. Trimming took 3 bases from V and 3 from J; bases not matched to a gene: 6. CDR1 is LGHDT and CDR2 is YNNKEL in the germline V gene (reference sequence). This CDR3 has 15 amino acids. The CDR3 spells CASSQFSGSFYEQYF. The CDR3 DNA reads TGTGCCAGCAGCCAGTTTAGCGGGAGTTTCTACGAGCAGTACTTC.

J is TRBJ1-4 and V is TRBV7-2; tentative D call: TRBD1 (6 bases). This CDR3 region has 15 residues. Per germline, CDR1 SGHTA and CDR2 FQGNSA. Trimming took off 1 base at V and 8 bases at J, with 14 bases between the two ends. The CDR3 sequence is CASSLVLGTPEKLFF. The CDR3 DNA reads TGTGCCAGCAGCTTAGTTTTGGGGACACCAGAAAAACTGTTTTTT. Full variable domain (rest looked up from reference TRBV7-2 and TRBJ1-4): GAGVSQSPSNKVTEKGKDVELRCDPISGHTALYWYRQSLGQGLEFLIYFQGNSAPDKSGLPSDRFSAERTGGSVSTLTIQRTQQEDSAVYLCASSLVLGTPEKLFFGSGTQLSVL.

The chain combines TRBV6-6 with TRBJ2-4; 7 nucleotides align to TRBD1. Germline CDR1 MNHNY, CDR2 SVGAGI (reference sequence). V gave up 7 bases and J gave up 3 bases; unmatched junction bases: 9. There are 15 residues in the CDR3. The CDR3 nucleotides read TGTGCCAGCACTGGGACAGTCAGTGGCAAAAACATTCAGTACTTC. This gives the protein CASTGTVSGKNIQYF.

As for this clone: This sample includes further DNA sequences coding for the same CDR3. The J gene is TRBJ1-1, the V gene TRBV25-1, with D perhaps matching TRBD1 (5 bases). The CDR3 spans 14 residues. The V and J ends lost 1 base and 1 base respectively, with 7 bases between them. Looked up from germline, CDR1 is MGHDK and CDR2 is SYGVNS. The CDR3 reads CASSEFGGNTEAFF. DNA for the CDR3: TGTGCCAGCAGTGAATTCGGGGGGAACACTGAAGCTTTCTTT.

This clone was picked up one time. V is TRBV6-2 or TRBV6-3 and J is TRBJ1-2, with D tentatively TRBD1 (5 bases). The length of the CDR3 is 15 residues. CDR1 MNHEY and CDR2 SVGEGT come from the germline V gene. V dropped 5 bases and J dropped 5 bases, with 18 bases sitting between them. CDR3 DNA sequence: TGTGCCAGCAGTCCGCCCGGGACCCCGTTTTATGGCTACACCTTC. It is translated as CASSPPGTPFYGYTF.

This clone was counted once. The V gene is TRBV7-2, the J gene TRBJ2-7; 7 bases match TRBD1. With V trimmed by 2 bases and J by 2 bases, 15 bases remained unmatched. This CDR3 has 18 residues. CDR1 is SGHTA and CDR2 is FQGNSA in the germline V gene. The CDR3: CASSLIGTAILNTYEQYF. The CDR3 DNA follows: TGTGCCAGCAGCTTAATCGGGACAGCAATATTAAACACCTACGAGCAGTACTTC.

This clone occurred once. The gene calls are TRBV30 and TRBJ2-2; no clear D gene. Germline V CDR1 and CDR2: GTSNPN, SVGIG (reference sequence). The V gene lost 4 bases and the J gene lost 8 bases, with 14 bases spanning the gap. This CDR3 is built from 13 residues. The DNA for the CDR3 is TGTGCCTGGAACGTTCTGGGTTCTGGGGAGCTGTTTTTT. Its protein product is CAWNVLGSGELFF.

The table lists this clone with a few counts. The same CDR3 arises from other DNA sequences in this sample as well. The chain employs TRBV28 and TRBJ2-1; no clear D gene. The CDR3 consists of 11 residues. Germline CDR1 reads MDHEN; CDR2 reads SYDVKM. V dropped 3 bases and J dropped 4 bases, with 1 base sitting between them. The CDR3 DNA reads TGTGCCAGCAGTTTTTACAATGAGCAGTTCTTC. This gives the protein CASSFYNEQFF.

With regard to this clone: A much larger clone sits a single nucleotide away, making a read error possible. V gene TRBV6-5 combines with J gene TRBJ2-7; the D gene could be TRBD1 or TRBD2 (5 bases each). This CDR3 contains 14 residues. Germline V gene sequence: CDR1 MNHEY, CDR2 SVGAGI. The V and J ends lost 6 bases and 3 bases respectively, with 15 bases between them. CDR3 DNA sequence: TGTGCCAGCAGCCGCCGGGACCCCCTCTACGAGCAGTACTTC. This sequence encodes CASSRRDPLYEQYF.

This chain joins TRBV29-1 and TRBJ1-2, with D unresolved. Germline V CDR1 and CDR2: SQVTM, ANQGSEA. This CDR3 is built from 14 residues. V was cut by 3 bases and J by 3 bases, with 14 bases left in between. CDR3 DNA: TGCAGCGTTGATTCTTTGGGGTCCTACTATGGCTACACCTTC. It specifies CSVDSLGSYYGYTF.

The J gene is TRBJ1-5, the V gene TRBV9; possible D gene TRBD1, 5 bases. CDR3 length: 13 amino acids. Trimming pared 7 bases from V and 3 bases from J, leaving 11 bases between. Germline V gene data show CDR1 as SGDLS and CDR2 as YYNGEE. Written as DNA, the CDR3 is TGTGCCAGCGGGGACGCCGACAATCAGCCCCAGCATTTT. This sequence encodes CASGDADNQPQHF.

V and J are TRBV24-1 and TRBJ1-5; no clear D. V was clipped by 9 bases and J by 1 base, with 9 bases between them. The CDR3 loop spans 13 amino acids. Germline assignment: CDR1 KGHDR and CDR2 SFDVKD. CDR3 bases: TGTGCCACCGTGGGCGCCAGCAATCAGCCCCAGCATTTT. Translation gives CATVGASNQPQHF.

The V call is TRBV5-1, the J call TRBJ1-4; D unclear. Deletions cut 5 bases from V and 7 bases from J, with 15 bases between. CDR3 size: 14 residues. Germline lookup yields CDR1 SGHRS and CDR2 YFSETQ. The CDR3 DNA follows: TGCGCCAGCAGTCTCTTACGGAGTAGTGAAAAACTGTTTTTT. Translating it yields CASSLLRSSEKLFF.

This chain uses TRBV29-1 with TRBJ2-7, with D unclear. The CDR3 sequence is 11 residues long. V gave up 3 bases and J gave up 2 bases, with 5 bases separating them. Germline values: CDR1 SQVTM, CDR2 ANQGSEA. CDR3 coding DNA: TGCAGCGTTGAGGAGACCTACGAGCAGTACTTC. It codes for CSVEETYEQYF.

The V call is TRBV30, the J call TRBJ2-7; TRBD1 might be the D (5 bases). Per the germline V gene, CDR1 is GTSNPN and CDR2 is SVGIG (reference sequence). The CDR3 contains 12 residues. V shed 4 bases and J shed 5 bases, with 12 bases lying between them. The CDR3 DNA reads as TGTGCCTGGAATAGGGGTGGAAACGAGCAGTACTTC. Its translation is CAWNRGGNEQYF.

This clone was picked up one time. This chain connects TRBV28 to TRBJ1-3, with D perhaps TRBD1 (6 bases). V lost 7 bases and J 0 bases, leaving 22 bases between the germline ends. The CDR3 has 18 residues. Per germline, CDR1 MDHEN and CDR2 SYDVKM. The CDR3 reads CASNPPGGEADSGNTIYF. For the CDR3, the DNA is TGTGCCAGCAATCCCCCCGGGGGCGAGGCAGACTCTGGAAACACCATATATTTT.

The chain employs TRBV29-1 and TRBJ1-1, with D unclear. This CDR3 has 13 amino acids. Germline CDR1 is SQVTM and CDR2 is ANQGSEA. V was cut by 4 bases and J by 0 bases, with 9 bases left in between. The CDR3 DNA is TGCAGCGTTGTTCGTTTAATGAACACTGAAGCTTTCTTT. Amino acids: CSVVRLMNTEAFF.

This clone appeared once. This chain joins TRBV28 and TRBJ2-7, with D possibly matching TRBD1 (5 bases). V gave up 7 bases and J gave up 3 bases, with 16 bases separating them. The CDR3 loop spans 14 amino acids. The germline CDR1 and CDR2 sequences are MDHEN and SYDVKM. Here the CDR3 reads CASMAPGPNYEQYF. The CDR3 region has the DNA TGTGCCAGCATGGCCCCAGGGCCCAACTACGAGCAGTACTTC.

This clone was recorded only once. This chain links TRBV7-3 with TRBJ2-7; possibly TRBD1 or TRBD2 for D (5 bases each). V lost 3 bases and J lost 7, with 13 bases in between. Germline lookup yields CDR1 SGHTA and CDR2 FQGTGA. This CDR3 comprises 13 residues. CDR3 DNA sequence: TGTGCCAGCAGCTTTCAAGGGACGAGTGAGCAGTACTTC. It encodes CASSFQGTSEQYF.

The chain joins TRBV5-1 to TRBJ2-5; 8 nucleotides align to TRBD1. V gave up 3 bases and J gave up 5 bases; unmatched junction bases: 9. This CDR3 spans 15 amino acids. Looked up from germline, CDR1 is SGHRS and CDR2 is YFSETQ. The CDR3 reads CASSSDGQGFETQYF. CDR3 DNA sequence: TGCGCCAGCAGCTCGGACGGACAGGGCTTCGAGACCCAGTACTTC.

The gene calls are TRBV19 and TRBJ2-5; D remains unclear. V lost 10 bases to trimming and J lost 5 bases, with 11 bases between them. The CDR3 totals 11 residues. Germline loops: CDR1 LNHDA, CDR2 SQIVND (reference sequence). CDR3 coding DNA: TGTGCCACTAGAGTTGGGGAGACCCAGTACTTC. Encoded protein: CATRVGETQYF.

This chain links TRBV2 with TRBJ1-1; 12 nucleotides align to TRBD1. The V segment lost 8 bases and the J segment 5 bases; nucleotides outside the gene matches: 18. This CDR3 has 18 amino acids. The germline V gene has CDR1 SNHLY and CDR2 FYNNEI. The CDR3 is CASYAQPRDRGLVTEAFF. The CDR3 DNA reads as TGTGCCAGCTACGCCCAACCCCGGGACAGGGGGCTTGTTACTGAAGCTTTCTTT.

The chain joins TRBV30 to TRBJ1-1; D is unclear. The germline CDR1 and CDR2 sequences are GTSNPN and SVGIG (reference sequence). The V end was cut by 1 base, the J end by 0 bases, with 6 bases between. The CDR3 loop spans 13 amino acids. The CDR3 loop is CAWSAPMNTEAFF. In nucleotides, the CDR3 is TGTGCCTGGAGTGCCCCCATGAACACTGAAGCTTTCTTT. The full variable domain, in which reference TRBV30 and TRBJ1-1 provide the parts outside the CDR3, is SQTIHQWPATLVQPVGSPLSLECTVEGTSNPNLYWYRQAAGRGLQLLFYSVGIGQISSEVPQNLSASRPQDRQFILSSKKLLLSDSGFYLCAWSAPMNTEAFFGQGTRLTVV.

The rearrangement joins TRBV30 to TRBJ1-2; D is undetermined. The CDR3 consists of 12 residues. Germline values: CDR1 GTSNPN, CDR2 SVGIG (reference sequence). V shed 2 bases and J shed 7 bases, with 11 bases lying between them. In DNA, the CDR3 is TGTGCCTGGAGTACCACAGATCGTGGCTACACCTTC. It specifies CAWSTTDRGYTF.

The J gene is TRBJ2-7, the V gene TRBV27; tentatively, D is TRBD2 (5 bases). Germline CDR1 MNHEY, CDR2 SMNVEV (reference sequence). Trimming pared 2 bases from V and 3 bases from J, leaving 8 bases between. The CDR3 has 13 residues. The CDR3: CASSLTGLYEQYF. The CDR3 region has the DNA TGTGCCAGCAGTTTAACCGGACTCTACGAGCAGTACTTC.

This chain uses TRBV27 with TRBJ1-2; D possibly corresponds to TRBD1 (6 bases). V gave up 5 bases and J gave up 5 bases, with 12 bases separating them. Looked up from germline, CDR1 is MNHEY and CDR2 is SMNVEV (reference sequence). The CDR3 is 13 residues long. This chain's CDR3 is CASSEGGAYGYTF. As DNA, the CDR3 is TGTGCCAGCAGTGAGGGGGGGGCTTATGGCTACACCTTC.

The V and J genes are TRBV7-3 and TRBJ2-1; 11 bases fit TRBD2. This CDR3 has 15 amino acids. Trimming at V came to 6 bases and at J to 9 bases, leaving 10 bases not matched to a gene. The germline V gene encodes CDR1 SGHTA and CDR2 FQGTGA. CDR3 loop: CASSSLAGGPGEQFF. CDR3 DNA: TGTGCCAGCAGTTCTTTAGCGGGAGGGCCGGGTGAGCAGTTCTTC.